Sequencing of this T cell receptor beta chain was carried out in a study of CD8+CD57+ T cells in acquired aplastic anemia (dated by TCRdb to 2016 to 2019). Notes on the research overall: Extracted DNA from sorted CD4+ and CD8+ cells averaged about 2.9 ug, ranging from roughly 0.17 to 30 ug. An average of roughly 10 million reads for CD4+ cells and 11.0 million reads for CD8+ cells was obtained from healthy donor samples. What the work shows at the level of the full study, not this receptor alone: No significant difference in CD8+ Simpson's diversity was found between patients and healthy controls (P=0.060). Approximately 27 CD8+ CDR3 sequences were found in both patients and controls but appeared to be highly expressed in patients and within the immunodominant clones of the patients.

Genomic DNA was used as template for profiling of TCR beta VDJ combinations and CDR3 sequences. An Illumina HiSeq 2000 was used for TCR repertoire sequencing. On the authors' methods: Repertoire assessment relied on Simpson's diversity index, CDR3 size and DJ length profiles, and TRBV/TRBJ rearrangement plots. The most abundant DNA sequence in the deep sequencing data was defined as the immunodominant clone. CDR3 amino acid sequences were checked for sharing between subjects and were compared against published repertoires and the VDJdb database. TCRdb reran the public reads through fastp at Q25 and MiXCR, keeping productive beta chains. Rows with one shared CDR3 protein collapse into an entry with the most common genes and DNA. V and J calls and clone size were set by TCRdb, not the authors. Counted in this sample were 200,000 to 250,000 distinct CDR3 sequences; roughly 35% of them appeared once. The ten largest make up 0.9% to 1.2% of the sample.

TCR repertoires of sorted CD4+ and CD8+ blood T cells from severe aplastic anemia patients and healthy subjects were deep-sequenced in the study. Ficoll-Paque density gradient centrifugation was used to isolate peripheral blood mononuclear cells. CD4+ and CD8+ T cells were sorted by FACS or magnetic beads before DNA extraction. This clonotype showed up many times. Its antigen is unknown. One base away there is no much larger clone; base qualities are not given. The specimen sequenced was sorted CD4+, CD8+, or CD8+CD57+ T cells (not recorded which) from PBMCs. The TCR was taken from a human donor in good health, serving as a control.

The CDR3 sequence is CASSFSFSGLIYEQYF. The sequence in DNA is TGTGCCAGCAGTTTCTCATTCAGTGGGCTAATCTACGAGCAGTACTTC. The rearrangement combines TRBV12-3 or TRBV12-4 with TRBJ2-7; the D gene identity is not certain. Trimming at the junction amounts to 3 bases on V and 3 bases on J, and the germline ends lie 18 bases apart. From the cysteine up to the phenylalanine, the CDR3 has a length of 16 residues. Kept here is only the CDR3 DNA, which spans 48 bases and is read in frame from base 1.